The 8 T cell receptor beta chains below come from one sample, sequenced in a study of blood T cell repertoires in COVID-19. TCRdb's table, derived via immunoSEQ multiplex PCR, lists solely in-frame clones and lacks some. The table shows tens of thousands of clones, with just over 85% occurring only once. Sequencing was performed on peripheral blood. These receptors all come from an elderly woman in a cohort sampled during active or convalescent COVID-19.

This chain uses TRBV5-1 with TRBJ2-3; 14 positions match TRBD2. Germline trimming cut 3 bases from V and 5 bases from J; bases unmatched to any gene: 5. In germline, CDR1 is SGHRS, CDR2 YFSETQ. The CDR3 sequence is 16 residues long. DNA for the CDR3: TGCGCCAGCAGCTCGACGGGACTAGCGGGGGAAGATACGCAGTATTTT. This codes for CASSSTGLAGEDTQYF.

This clone has only one observation. Written as DNA, the CDR3 is TGTGCCAGCAGACAGCGAGCCGGGGGAGCGGGGAACAATGAGCAGTTCTTC. Protein product: CASRQRAGGAGNNEQFF. The chain couples TRBV7-2 to TRBJ2-1, with TRBD2 matching 7 bases. CDR3 length: 17 amino acids. V gave up 6 bases and J gave up 5 bases; unmatched junction bases: 16. Germline-derived CDR1 and CDR2 are SGHTA and FQGNSA.

This chain links TRBV5-1 with TRBJ1-1, with D maybe TRBD1 (5 bases). The CDR3 has 13 amino acids. Germline loops: CDR1 SGHRS, CDR2 YFSETQ. Deletions cut 6 bases from V and 1 base from J, with 10 bases between. The CDR3 sequence is CASTPQGNTEAFF. In DNA form, the CDR3 reads TGCGCCAGCACCCCTCAGGGGAACACTGAAGCTTTCTTT.

CDR3 residues: CASSLVTGVNTEAFF. The CDR3, as DNA: TGCGCCAGCAGCTTGGTGACAGGGGTGAACACTGAAGCTTTCTTT. This chain connects TRBV5-1 to TRBJ1-1; 8 bases line up with TRBD1. Trimming at V came to 0 bases and at J to 0 bases, leaving 1 base not matched to a gene. The CDR3 length is 15 residues. CDR1 SGHRS and CDR2 YFSETQ come from the germline V gene.

The J gene is TRBJ2-7, the V gene TRBV5-1, with D unresolved. V was cut by 7 bases and J by 0 bases, with 11 bases left in between. Germline assignment: CDR1 SGHRS and CDR2 YFSETQ. The CDR3 spans 13 residues. The CDR3 is CASSLGVSYEQYF. As DNA, the CDR3 is TGCGCCAGCTCCCTTGGAGTCTCCTACGAGCAGTACTTC. The complete variable domain, with remaining parts taken from reference TRBV5-1 and TRBJ2-7, reads KAGVTQTPRYLIKTRGQQVTLSCSPISGHRSVSWYQQTPGQGLQFLFEYFSETQRNKGNFPGRFSGRQFSNSRSEMNVSTLELGDSALYLCASSLGVSYEQYFGPGTRLTVT.

The chain carries TRBV24-1 and TRBJ2-1, with TRBD1 identical over 10 bases. J gave up 0 bases and V 5 bases, and 6 bases lay outside the gene matches. Per germline, CDR1 KGHDR and CDR2 SFDVKD. The CDR3 is 17 residues long. CDR3 protein: CATSGTGGTRSYNEQFF. CDR3 nucleotides: TGTGCCACCAGTGGGACAGGGGGTACCCGCTCCTACAATGAGCAGTTCTTC.

The gene calls are TRBV6-1 and TRBJ2-1; the D is unclear. Germline V gene sequence: CDR1 MNHNS, CDR2 SASEGT. The CDR3 is made up of 15 amino acids. Trimming took 2 bases from V and 5 from J, leaving 13 bases between them. The CDR3 coding sequence is TGTGCCAGCAGTGAAACCCGTTTCCCTAACAATGAGCAGTTCTTC. As protein: CASSETRFPNNEQFF.

The V gene is TRBV6-5, the J gene TRBJ1-1, with TRBD1 identical over 11 bases. The J segment lost 11 bases and the V segment lost 6 bases, leaving 5 bases of the junction unmatched. This CDR3 has 12 amino acids. Germline CDR1 and CDR2: MNHEY and SVGAGI. The CDR3 spells CASRMDRGHAFF. Here the CDR3 DNA reads TGTGCCAGCAGGATGGACAGGGGGCACGCTTTCTTT.